This section outlines one T cell receptor beta chain sequence together with its context. What it recognizes is unknown. The record originates from a study of sequential checkpoint blockade in melanoma. General study points: Patients with week-13 increases in T-cell fraction and clonality benefited about 30 times more often.

The CDR3 is 19 amino acids. The V gene's germline CDR1 is LNHNV and CDR2 YYDKDF (reference sequence). After removal of 1 base from V and 6 bases from J, the junction contained 16 bases not matched to a gene. Treatment specified: randomized to nivolumab then ipilimumab (arm A) or the reverse (arm B). Assay: immunoSEQ multiplex PCR; the TCRdb copy retains only in-frame clones and omits some. The data show roughly 8,400 clones, 20% to 25% seen once. The sequence was collected from a human donor with melanoma. The sequences come from tumor tissue (inferred from file names), collected from a patient given nivolumab and ipilimumab in sequence. This sequence joins TRBV15 and TRBJ2-3, with 10 bases matching TRBD2. CDR3 loop: CATSRVRVLAGEISDTQYF. As DNA, the CDR3 is TGTGCCACCAGCAGAGTGAGGGTCCTAGCGGGGGAGATTTCTGATACGCAGTATTTT. Looking up the rest from reference TRBV15 and TRBJ2-3 gives the full variable domain: DAMVIQNPRYQVTQFGKPVTLSCSQTLNHNVMYWYQQKSSQAPKLLFHYYDKDFNNEADTPDNFQSRRPNTSFCFLDIRSPGLGDTAMYLCATSRVRVLAGEISDTQYFGPGTRLTVL.